Each of the 10 T cell receptor beta chains below was sequenced from the same sample in a study of a mutant IDH1 vaccine in newly diagnosed glioma. Time point meaning: week 47, end of study. The content of each vaccine dose was 300 ug of mutant IDH1 20-mer peptide, and topical imiquimod accompanied it. For these receptors, no antigen is known. Clones were read by immunoSEQ multiplex PCR, and TCRdb kept only the in-frame ones, dropping some. The sample holds just over 60,000 clones, around 83% seen once. This specimen was PBMCs, taken from a glioma patient whose treatment included an IDH1 peptide vaccine. The receptors derive from a man in his thirties or forties with glioma.

The CDR3 reads CASSVGGTGPHSPLHF. As DNA, the CDR3 is TGTGCCAGCAGCGTAGGCGGGACAGGCCCCCATTCACCCCTCCACTTT. The chain joins TRBV9 to TRBJ1-6; TRBD1 matches 8 bases. CDR3 length: 16 amino acids. The V gene end was trimmed by 0 bases and the J gene end by 8 bases; junction bases not matched to a gene: 7. CDR1 is SGDLS and CDR2 is YYNGEE in the germline V gene.

V and J are TRBV10-2 and TRBJ2-4; D unresolved. The CDR3 runs 15 residues. CDR1 is WSHSY, CDR2 SAAADI, per germline. Trimming shortened V by 0 bases and J by 0 bases, and 6 bases separated the two germline ends. CDR3 in DNA: TGCGCCAGCAGTGAGTCTGGCCTAGCCAAAAACATTCAGTACTTC. This gives the protein CASSESGLAKNIQYF.

V and J are TRBV28 and TRBJ2-5; the D gene is possibly TRBD1 (5 bases). The germline V gene has CDR1 MDHEN and CDR2 SYDVKM. The CDR3 loop spans 16 amino acids. The V gene lost 7 bases and the J gene lost 5 bases, with 23 bases spanning the gap. CDR3 in DNA: TGTGCCAGCACCTTAAAGTCCAGGGTGGCCCGCGAGACCCAGTACTTC. This codes for CASTLKSRVARETQYF.

V gene TRBV10-2 combines with J gene TRBJ2-3, with TRBD2 matching 9 bases. This CDR3 contains 18 residues. The V segment lost 3 bases and the J segment 0 bases; nucleotides outside the gene matches: 10. Germline V gene data show CDR1 as WSHSY and CDR2 as SAAADI. Written as DNA, the CDR3 is TGCGCCAGCAGTGACCCCTTGAGGCTAGCGGGGAGCACAGATACGCAGTATTTT. It codes for CASSDPLRLAGSTDTQYF.

V is TRBV25-1 and J is TRBJ1-2; 11 positions agree with TRBD1. This CDR3 has 16 amino acids. Germline assignment: CDR1 MGHDK and CDR2 SYGVNS. The junction had 7 bases not matched to a gene; V was cut back by 1 base and J by 6 bases. CDR3 bases: TGTGCCAGCAGTGAATCCGGGACAGGGGGTCGCAATGGCTACACCTTC. Protein: CASSESGTGGRNGYTF.

The chain couples TRBV7-6 to TRBJ1-4; D possibly corresponds to TRBD1 (6 bases). Germline V CDR1 and CDR2: SGHVS, FNYEAQ. This CDR3 has 14 amino acids. Trimming stripped 5 bases from V and 8 bases from J, with 15 bases between. The CDR3 is CASSPSGAGEKLFF. CDR3 DNA sequence: TGTGCCAGCAGCCCCTCGGGGGCAGGAGAAAAACTGTTTTTT.

This chain connects TRBV6-6 to TRBJ1-4; D is ambiguous. In germline, CDR1 is MNHNY, CDR2 SVGAGI (reference sequence). Between the trimmed V and J ends, which lost 5 bases and 6 bases, there was a span of 19 bases. The CDR3 contains 16 residues. The CDR3 coding sequence is TGTGCCAGCAGTCCTCTCCCCACGGATCCTTATGAAAAACTGTTTTTT. Translated: CASSPLPTDPYEKLFF.

The chain couples TRBV25-1 to TRBJ1-1; 8 bases are shared with TRBD1. The CDR3 sequence is 15 residues long. Germline loops: CDR1 MGHDK, CDR2 SYGVNS. The V and J ends lost 6 bases and 2 bases, in that order; junction bases with no gene match: 8. CDR3 residues: CASRISTGVNTEAFF. Here the CDR3 DNA reads TGTGCCAGCAGGATCTCGACAGGGGTCAACACTGAAGCTTTCTTT. Looking up the rest from reference TRBV25-1 and TRBJ1-1 gives the full variable domain: EADIYQTPRYLVIGTGKKITLECSQTMGHDKMYWYQQDPGMELHLIHYSYGVNSTEKGDLSSESTVSRIRTEHFPLTLESARPSHTSQYLCASRISTGVNTEAFFGQGTRLTVV.

This clone was seen only once. J is TRBJ2-5 and V is TRBV30; 14 bases fit TRBD2. The CDR3 sequence is 16 residues long. With V trimmed by 1 base and J by 5 bases, 6 bases remained unmatched. CDR1 and CDR2 from the germline V gene are GTSNPN and SVGIG (reference sequence). CDR3 coding DNA: TGTGCCTGGAGTGGACCGGGACTAGCGGGGGTGGAGACCCAGTACTTC. It yields the protein CAWSGPGLAGVETQYF.

This chain links TRBV29-1 with TRBJ1-1; the match to TRBD1 covers 8 bases. CDR1 SQVTM and CDR2 ANQGSEA come from the germline V gene. The length of the CDR3 is 13 residues. V lost 7 bases and J lost 4; bases outside the gene matches: 8. Written as DNA, the CDR3 is TGCAGCGCCTTTGACAGGGGAGGCACTGAAGCTTTCTTT. Translating it yields CSAFDRGGTEAFF.